What follows are 19 T cell receptor beta chains derived from one specimen sequenced in a study of shared clonotypes between healthy human individuals. The assay was immunoSEQ multiplex PCR, and TCRdb's table has in-frame clones only and misses some. The sample contains about 1 million clones, roughly 70% of which appear only once. Sample: memory CD4+ T cells sorted from blood. Subset indicated: CD45RA-negative fraction. These receptors originate from a man aged 18 to 30 in good health.

The CDR3 spells CASSLEGNRHEKLFF. The CDR3 coding sequence is TGCGCCAGCAGCTTAGAGGGTAATCGTCATGAAAAACTGTTTTTT. The chain carries TRBV5-1 and TRBJ1-4; D gene uncertain. Germline V lookup: CDR1 SGHRS, CDR2 YFSETQ. The CDR3 totals 15 residues. Trimming removed 2 bases at V and 6 bases at J, with 14 bases between. The full variable domain, in which reference TRBV5-1 and TRBJ1-4 provide the parts outside the CDR3, is KAGVTQTPRYLIKTRGQQVTLSCSPISGHRSVSWYQQTPGQGLQFLFEYFSETQRNKGNFPGRFSGRQFSNSRSEMNVSTLELGDSALYLCASSLEGNRHEKLFFGSGTQLSVL.

This clone was found a few times. The germline gene is not matched at one end of the junction; a read error may be the cause. In the same sample, other DNA sequences code for this CDR3. The chain is built from TRBV2 and TRBJ2-2; D uncertain. CDR1 and CDR2 (germline): SNHLY, FYNNEI. The CDR3 contains 12 residues. The DNA for the CDR3 is TGTGCCAGCAGGGAAGACACCGGGGAGCTGTTTTTT. This encodes CASREDTGELFF.

This chain uses TRBV6-6 with TRBJ2-5; TRBD1 matches 7 bases. The germline gives CDR1 MNHNY, CDR2 SVGAGI (reference sequence). V was pared by 5 bases and J by 2 bases, with 8 bases of the junction left unmatched. The CDR3 extends over 15 amino acids. CDR3 loop: CASSLPGGGQETQYF. The CDR3 nucleotides read TGTGCCAGCAGTCTTCCAGGGGGTGGGCAAGAGACCCAGTACTTC.

The CDR3 loop is CASGGGVTQYF. The CDR3 nucleotides read TGTGCCAGCGGGGGCGGGGTGACCCAGTACTTC. The chain has TRBV2 and TRBJ2-5; D is perhaps TRBD1 or TRBD2 (6 bases each). This CDR3 has 11 residues. V was trimmed by 8 bases and J by 7 bases, leaving 11 bases between them. Germline V CDR1 and CDR2: SNHLY, FYNNEI.

The chain has TRBV2 and TRBJ2-1; TRBD1 matches 9 bases. The ends lost 7 bases at V and 7 bases at J; junction bases unmatched: 11. The CDR3 runs to 15 residues. Germline CDR1 SNHLY, CDR2 FYNNEI. This chain's CDR3 is CASKGQGMSMNEQFF. For the CDR3, the DNA is TGTGCCAGCAAGGGACAGGGAATGAGTATGAATGAGCAGTTCTTC.

The chain couples TRBV4-1 to TRBJ1-4; tentative D call: TRBD1 (6 bases). The CDR3 contains 16 residues. In germline, CDR1 is MGHRA, CDR2 YSYEKL. V shed 4 bases and J shed 1 base, with 13 bases lying between them. The CDR3 spells CASSLGTRGTNEKLFF. The CDR3 DNA reads TGCGCCAGCAGCCTCGGGACAAGGGGAACTAATGAAAAACTGTTTTTT.

The V and J genes are TRBV5-4 and TRBJ1-2, with a weak D call TRBD1 (5 bases). The CDR3 sequence is 14 residues long. Deletions cut 1 base from V and 7 bases from J, with 14 bases between. The germline gives CDR1 SGHNT, CDR2 YYREEE (reference sequence). The CDR3 loop is CASSLRREGPGYTF. The CDR3 region has the DNA TGTGCCAGCAGCTTGAGGAGGGAGGGGCCTGGCTACACCTTC.

This sequence joins TRBV23-1 and TRBJ2-7, with D possibly being TRBD1 or TRBD2 (5 bases each). TRBV23-1 is an ORF; its function is uncertain. The germline V and J ends were trimmed by 5 bases and 3 bases, with 14 bases remaining between them. CDR3 length equals 14 residues. CDR3 sequence reads: CASSKGGGGYEQYF. CDR3 in DNA: TGCGCCAGCAGTAAAGGAGGTGGGGGCTACGAGCAGTACTTC.

The gene calls are TRBV28 and TRBJ1-2; a possible D gene is TRBD1 (5 bases). The length of the CDR3 is 13 residues. CDR1 and CDR2 (germline): MDHEN, SYDVKM. Trimming stripped 8 bases from V and 3 bases from J, with 13 bases between. The CDR3 here is CASRGDKYYGYTF. CDR3 bases: TGTGCCAGCCGGGGGGATAAGTACTATGGCTACACCTTC.

A single count supports this clone. The chain carries TRBV29-1 and TRBJ2-3; the match to TRBD2 covers 11 bases. The trim removed 3 bases at V and 6 bases at J, leaving 11 bases unmatched. Germline-derived CDR1 and CDR2 are SQVTM and ANQGSEA. The CDR3 length is 16 residues. The DNA of the CDR3 is TGCAGCGTTGATATACTAGGGACTAGCGGAGGGGATACGCAGTATTTT. The encoded protein is CSVDILGTSGGDTQYF.

CDR3 nucleotides: TGTGCCAGCAGGCCCGGCGGCGGGGGACAAGAGACCCAGTACTTC. Translation gives CASRPGGGGQETQYF. This chain links TRBV7-9 with TRBJ2-5; 7 nucleotides agree with TRBD2. Trimming at V came to 6 bases and at J to 2 bases, leaving 9 bases not matched to a gene. This CDR3 has 15 residues. CDR1 is SEHNR, CDR2 FQNEAQ, per germline (reference sequence). Complete variable domain (other parts from reference TRBV7-9 and TRBJ2-5): DTGVSQNPRHKITKRGQNVTFRCDPISEHNRLYWYRQTLGQGPEFLTYFQNEAQLEKSRLLSDRFSAERPKGSFSTLEIQRTEQGDSAMYLCASRPGGGGQETQYFGPGTRLLVL.

J is TRBJ2-1 and V is TRBV4-1; TRBD2 agrees at 8 bases. This CDR3 is built from 16 residues. Germline CDR1 and CDR2: MGHRA and YSYEKL. J gave up 5 bases and V 3 bases, and 9 bases lay outside the gene matches. The CDR3 here is CASSHTPGLENNEQFF. CDR3 in DNA: TGCGCCAGCAGCCATACCCCGGGACTAGAAAACAATGAGCAGTTCTTC.

The gene calls are TRBV7-2 and TRBJ2-5; maybe TRBD1 (5 bases). Germline values: CDR1 SGHTA, CDR2 FQGNSA. This CDR3 is built from 14 residues. V lost 2 bases, J lost 5 bases, and 12 bases lay in between. The CDR3 sequence is CASSLRRVAETQYF. CDR3 in DNA: TGTGCCAGCAGCTTACGCAGGGTGGCCGAGACCCAGTACTTC.

V is TRBV9 and J is TRBJ2-1, with 13 positions matching TRBD2. The ends lost 4 bases at V and 8 bases at J; junction bases unmatched: 6. CDR1 and CDR2 (germline): SGDLS, YYNGEE. This CDR3 has 15 amino acids. Here the CDR3 DNA reads TGTGCCAGCAGCACCGGGACTAGCGGGATTGATGAGCAGTTCTTC. This codes for CASSTGTSGIDEQFF.

V usage is TRBV5-1 and J usage is TRBJ2-3, with D possibly being TRBD1 (5 bases). The germline gives CDR1 SGHRS, CDR2 YFSETQ. Trimming cost V 9 bases and J 0 bases, with 14 bases left between them. The CDR3 spans 14 residues. CDR3 amino acids: CATSRGGSTDTQYF. For the CDR3, the DNA is TGCGCCACCTCTAGGGGCGGAAGCACAGATACGCAGTATTTT.

The V gene is TRBV6-6, the J gene TRBJ2-7; 9 bases line up with TRBD1. The V segment lost 7 bases and the J segment 5 bases; nucleotides outside the gene matches: 9. This CDR3 spans 14 amino acids. Per germline, CDR1 MNHNY and CDR2 SVGAGI (reference sequence). The CDR3 is CASTTGTGTHEQYF. The CDR3 DNA is TGTGCCAGCACCACCGGGACAGGGACACACGAGCAGTACTTC.

The V and J genes are TRBV10-2 and TRBJ2-5; D possibly corresponds to TRBD2 (6 bases). The CDR3 covers 11 residues. The V and J ends lost 6 bases and 5 bases respectively, with 7 bases between them. Germline assignment: CDR1 WSHSY and CDR2 SAAADI. The CDR3 is CASREGETQYF. The DNA for the CDR3 is TGCGCCAGCAGGGAGGGTGAGACCCAGTACTTC.

A few counts support this clone. The same CDR3 arises from other DNA sequences in this sample as well. The V and J genes are TRBV18 and TRBJ1-1, with 9 positions matching TRBD1. CDR3 length equals 14 residues. Germline values: CDR1 KGHSH, CDR2 LQKENI. V was pared by 3 bases and J by 3 bases, with 2 bases of the junction left unmatched. The CDR3 is CASSPDRGYTEAFF. CDR3 DNA: TGTGCCAGCTCACCGGACAGGGGCTACACTGAAGCTTTCTTT.

This clone was seen only once. The V and J genes are TRBV18 and TRBJ1-1; D remains unclear. The germline V gene encodes CDR1 KGHSH and CDR2 LQKENI. The CDR3 spans 16 residues. V lost 1 base to trimming and J lost 0 bases, with 12 bases between them. DNA of the CDR3: TGTGCCAGCTCACCACGGGCAGTAAGCTTGAACACTGAAGCTTTCTTT. Protein sequence: CASSPRAVSLNTEAFF.